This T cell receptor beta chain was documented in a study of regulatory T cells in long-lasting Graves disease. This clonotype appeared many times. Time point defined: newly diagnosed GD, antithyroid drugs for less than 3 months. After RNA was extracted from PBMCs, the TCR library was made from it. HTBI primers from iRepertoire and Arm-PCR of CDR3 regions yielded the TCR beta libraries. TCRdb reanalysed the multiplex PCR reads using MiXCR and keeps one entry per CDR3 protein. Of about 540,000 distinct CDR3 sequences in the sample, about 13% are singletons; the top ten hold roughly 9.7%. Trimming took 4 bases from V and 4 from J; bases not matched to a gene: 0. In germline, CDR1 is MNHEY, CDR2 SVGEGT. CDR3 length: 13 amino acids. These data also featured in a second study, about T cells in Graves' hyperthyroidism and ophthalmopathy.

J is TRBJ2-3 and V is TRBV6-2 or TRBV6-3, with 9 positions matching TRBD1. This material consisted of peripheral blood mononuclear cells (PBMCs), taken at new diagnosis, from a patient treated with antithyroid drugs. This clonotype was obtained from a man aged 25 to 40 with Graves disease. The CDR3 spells CASSWTGADTQYF. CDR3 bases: TGTGCCAGCAGTTGGACAGGGGCAGATACGCAGTATTTT.